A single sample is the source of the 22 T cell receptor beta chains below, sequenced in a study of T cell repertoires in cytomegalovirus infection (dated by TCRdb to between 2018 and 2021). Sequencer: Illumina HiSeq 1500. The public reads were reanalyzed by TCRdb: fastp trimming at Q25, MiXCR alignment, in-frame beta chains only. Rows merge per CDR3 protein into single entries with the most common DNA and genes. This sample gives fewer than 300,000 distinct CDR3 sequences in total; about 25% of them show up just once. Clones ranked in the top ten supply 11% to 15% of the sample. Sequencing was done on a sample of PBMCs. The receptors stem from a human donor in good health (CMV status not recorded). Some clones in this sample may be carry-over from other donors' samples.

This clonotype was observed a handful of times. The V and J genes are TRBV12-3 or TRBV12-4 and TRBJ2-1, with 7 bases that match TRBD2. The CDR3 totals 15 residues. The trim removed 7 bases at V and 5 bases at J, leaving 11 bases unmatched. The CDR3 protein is CASILNLAANNEQFF. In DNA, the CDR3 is TGTGCCAGCATCTTGAATCTAGCGGCGAACAATGAGCAGTTCTTC.

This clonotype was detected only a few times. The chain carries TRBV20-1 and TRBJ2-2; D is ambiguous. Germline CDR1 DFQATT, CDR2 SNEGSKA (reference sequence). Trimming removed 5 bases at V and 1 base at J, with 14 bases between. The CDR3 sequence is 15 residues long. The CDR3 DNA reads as TGCAGTGCTGGTCCTTTATCGGGGAACACCGGGGAGCTGTTTTTT. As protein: CSAGPLSGNTGELFF.

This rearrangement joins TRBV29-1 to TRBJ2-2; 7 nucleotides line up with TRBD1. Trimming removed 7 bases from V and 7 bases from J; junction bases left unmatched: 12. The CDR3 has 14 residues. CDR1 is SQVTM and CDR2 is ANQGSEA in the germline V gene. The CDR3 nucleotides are TGCAGCGCTAGGGACAGCTTCTTCGACGGGGAGCTGTTTTTT. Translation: CSARDSFFDGELFF.

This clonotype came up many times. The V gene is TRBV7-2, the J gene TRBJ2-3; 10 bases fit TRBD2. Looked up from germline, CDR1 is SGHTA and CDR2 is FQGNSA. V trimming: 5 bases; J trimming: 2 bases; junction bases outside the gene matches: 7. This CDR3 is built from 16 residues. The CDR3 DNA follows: TGTGCCAGCAGCCCAATACTAGCGGGATTCACAGATACGCAGTATTTT. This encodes CASSPILAGFTDTQYF.

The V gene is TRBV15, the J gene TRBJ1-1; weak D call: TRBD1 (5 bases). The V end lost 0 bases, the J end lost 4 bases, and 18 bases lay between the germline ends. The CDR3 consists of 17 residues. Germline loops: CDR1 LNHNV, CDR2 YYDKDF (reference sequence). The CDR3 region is CATSRDEWGTESTEAFF. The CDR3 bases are TGTGCCACCAGCAGAGACGAATGGGGGACGGAGAGCACTGAAGCTTTCTTT.

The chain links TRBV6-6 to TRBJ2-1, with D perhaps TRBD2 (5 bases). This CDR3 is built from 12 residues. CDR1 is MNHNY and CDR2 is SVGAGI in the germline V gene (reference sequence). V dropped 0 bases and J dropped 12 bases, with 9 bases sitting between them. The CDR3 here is CASSYSPGGQFF. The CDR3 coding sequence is TGTGCCAGCAGTTACTCCCCCGGAGGGCAGTTCTTC.

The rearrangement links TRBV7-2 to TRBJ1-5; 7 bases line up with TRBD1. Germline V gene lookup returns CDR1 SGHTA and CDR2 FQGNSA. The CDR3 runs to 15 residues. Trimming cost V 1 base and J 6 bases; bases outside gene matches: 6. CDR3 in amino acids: CASSLDRGLGQPQHF. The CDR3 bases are TGTGCCAGCAGCTTAGATAGGGGGCTGGGTCAGCCCCAGCATTTT.

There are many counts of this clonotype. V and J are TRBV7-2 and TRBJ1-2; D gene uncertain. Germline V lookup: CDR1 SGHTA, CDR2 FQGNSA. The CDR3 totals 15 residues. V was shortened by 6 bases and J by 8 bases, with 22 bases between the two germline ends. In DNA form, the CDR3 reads TGTGCCAGCAGTCCAGCCCGGCAGACCGTCGGGGGCTACACCTTC. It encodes CASSPARQTVGGYTF.

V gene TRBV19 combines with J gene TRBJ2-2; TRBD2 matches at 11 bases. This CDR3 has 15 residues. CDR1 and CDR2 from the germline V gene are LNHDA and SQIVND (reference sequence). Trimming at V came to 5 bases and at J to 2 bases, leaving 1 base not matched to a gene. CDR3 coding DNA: TGTGCCAGTAGTGGGACTAGCGGAAACACCGGGGAGCTGTTTTTT. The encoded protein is CASSGTSGNTGELFF.

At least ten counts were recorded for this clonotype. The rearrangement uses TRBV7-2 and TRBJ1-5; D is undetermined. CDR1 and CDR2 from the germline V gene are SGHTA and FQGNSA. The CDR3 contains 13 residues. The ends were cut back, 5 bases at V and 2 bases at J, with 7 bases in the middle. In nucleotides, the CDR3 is TGTGCCAGCAGCGGAAGAGGCAATCAGCCCCAGCATTTT. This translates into CASSGRGNQPQHF.

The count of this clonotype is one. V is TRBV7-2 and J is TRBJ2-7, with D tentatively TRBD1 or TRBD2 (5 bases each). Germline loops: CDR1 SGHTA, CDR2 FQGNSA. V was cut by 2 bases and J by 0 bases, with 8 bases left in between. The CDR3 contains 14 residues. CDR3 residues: CASSLSGGSYEQYV. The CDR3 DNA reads TGTGCCAGCAGCTTAAGTGGGGGCTCCTACGAGCAGTACGTC.

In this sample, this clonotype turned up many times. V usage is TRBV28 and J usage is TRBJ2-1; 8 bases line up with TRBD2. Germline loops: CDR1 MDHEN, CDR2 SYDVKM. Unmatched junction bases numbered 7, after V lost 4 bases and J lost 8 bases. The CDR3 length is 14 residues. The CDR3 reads CASSYIGTRDEQFF. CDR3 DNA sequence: TGTGCCAGCAGTTACATCGGGACTAGGGATGAGCAGTTCTTC. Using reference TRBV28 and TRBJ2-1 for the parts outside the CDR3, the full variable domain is DVKVTQSSRYLVKRTGEKVFLECVQDMDHENMFWYRQDPGLGLRLIYFSYDVKMKEKGDIPEGYSVSREKKERFSLILESASTNQTSMYLCASSYIGTRDEQFFGPGTRLTVL.

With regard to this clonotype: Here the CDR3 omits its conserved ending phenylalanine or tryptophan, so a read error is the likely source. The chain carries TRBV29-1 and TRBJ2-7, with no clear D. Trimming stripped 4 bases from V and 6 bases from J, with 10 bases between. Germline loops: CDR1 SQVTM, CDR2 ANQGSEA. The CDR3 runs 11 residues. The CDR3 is CSVGLKSEQYC. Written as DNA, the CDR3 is TGCAGCGTTGGACTGAAGAGCGAGCAGTACTGC.

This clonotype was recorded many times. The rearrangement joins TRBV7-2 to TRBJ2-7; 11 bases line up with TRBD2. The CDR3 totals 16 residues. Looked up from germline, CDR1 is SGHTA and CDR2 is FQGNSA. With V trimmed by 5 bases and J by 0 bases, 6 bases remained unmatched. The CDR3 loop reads CASSPLAGVVSYEQYF. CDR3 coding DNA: TGTGCCAGCAGCCCACTAGCGGGAGTGGTCTCCTACGAGCAGTACTTC.

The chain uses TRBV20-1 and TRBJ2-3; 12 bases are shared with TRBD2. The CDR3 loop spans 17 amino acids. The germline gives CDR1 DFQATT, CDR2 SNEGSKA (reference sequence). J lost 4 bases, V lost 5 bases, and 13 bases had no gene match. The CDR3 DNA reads TGCAGTGCTGAATCCACGAGGACTAGCGGGGTTGCAGATACGCAGTATTTT. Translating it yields CSAESTRTSGVADTQYF.

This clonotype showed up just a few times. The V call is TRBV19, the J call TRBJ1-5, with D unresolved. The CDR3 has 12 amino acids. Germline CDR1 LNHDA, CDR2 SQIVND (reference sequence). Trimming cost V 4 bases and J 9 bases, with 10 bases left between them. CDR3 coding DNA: TGTGCCAGTAGTACCCCTCCCGGGCCCCAGCATTTT. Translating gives CASSTPPGPQHF.

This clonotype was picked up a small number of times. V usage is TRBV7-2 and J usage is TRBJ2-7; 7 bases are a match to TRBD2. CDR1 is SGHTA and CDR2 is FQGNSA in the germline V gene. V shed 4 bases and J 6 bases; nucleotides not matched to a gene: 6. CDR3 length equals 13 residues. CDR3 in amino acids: CASSSGLGLEQYF. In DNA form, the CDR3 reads TGTGCCAGCAGCTCCGGACTAGGTCTCGAGCAGTACTTC.

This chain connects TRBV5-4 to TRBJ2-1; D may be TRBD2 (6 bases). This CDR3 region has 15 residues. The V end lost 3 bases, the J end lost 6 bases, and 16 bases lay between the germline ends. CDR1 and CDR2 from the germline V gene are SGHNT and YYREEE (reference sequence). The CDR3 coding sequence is TGTGCCAGCAGCTCGAGACTAGATCATCGCAATGAGCAGTTCTTC. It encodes CASSSRLDHRNEQFF.

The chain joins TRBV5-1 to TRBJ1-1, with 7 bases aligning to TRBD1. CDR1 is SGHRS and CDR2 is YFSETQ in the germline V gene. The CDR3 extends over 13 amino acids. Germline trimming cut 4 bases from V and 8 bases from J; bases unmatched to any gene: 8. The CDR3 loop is CASSPGPGQEAFF. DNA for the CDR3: TGCGCCAGCAGCCCAGGGCCGGGACAGGAAGCTTTCTTT.

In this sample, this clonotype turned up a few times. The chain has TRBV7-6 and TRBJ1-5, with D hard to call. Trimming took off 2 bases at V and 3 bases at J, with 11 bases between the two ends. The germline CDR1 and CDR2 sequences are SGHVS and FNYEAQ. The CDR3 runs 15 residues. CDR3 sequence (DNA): TGTGCCAGCAGCTTATCCACCGGTGCCAATCAGCCCCAGCATTTT. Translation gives CASSLSTGANQPQHF.

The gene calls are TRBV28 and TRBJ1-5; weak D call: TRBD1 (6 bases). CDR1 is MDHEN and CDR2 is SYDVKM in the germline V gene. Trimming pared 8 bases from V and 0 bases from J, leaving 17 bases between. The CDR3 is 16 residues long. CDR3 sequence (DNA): TGTGCCAGCCTGGGGGCAGGAACTAATAGCAATCAGCCCCAGCATTTT. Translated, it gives CASLGAGTNSNQPQHF.

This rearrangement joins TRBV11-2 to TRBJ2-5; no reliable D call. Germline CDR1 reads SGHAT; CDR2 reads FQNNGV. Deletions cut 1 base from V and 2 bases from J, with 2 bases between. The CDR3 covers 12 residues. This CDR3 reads CASSLVQETQYF. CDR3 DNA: TGTGCCAGCAGCTTAGTACAAGAGACCCAGTACTTC.